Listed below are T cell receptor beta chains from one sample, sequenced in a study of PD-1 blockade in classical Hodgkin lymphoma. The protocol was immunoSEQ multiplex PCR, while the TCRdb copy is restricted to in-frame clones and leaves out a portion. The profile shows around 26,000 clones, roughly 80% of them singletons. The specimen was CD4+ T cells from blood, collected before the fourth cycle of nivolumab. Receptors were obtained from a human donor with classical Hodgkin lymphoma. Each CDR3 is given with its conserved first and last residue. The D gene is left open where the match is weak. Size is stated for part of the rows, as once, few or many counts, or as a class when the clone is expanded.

CASSKGGSEQPQHF TGTGCCAGCAGCAAGGGGGGGTCCGAACAGCCCCAGCATTTT - TRBV7-2 - TRBJ1-5
CASSPSGGDTEAFF TGTGCCAGCTCACCGTCCGGGGGGGACACTGAAGCTTTCTTT once TRBV18 - TRBJ1-1
CASGSDLSSQHF TGTGCTAGTGGTTCAGACCTCAGTTCCCAGCATTTT - TRBV12-5 - TRBJ1-5
CAWSVQAGAYEQYF TGTGCCTGGAGTGTACAGGCAGGGGCCTACGAGCAGTACTTC - TRBV30 - TRBJ2-7
CASSYTGTAGNEQFF TGTGCCAGCAGCTATACGGGGACGGCCGGGAATGAGCAGTTCTTC - TRBV5-6 - TRBJ2-1
CASSPKGQGIDYGYTF TGTGCCAGCAGCCCCAAGGGACAGGGGATCGACTATGGCTACACCTTC - TRBV7-9 TRBD1 TRBJ1-2
CASRSAYNQPQHF TGTGCCAGCAGATCAGCCTATAATCAGCCCCAGCATTTT - TRBV7-9 - TRBJ1-5
CASSYGPSNGELFF TGTGCCAGCAGTTACGGCCCCTCGAACGGGGAGCTGTTTTTT - TRBV6-5 - TRBJ2-2
CASSRGRRLPEAFF TGTGCCAGCAGCCGCGGCAGGAGGCTCCCCGAAGCTTTCTTT - TRBV7-2 - TRBJ1-1
CASSRDRVGNTEAFF TGTGCCAGCAGTCGGGACAGGGTAGGCAACACTGAAGCTTTCTTT - TRBV7-2 TRBD1 TRBJ1-1
CASSPSYTGELFF TGTGCCAGCAGCCCATCTTACACCGGGGAGCTGTTTTTT - TRBV7-2 - TRBJ2-2
CASSPDGGYQETQYF TGTGCCAGCAGCCCCGACGGGGGGTATCAAGAGACCCAGTACTTC few TRBV7-9 TRBD2 TRBJ2-5
CASSDVVNSNQPQHF TGTGCCAGCAGTGATGTCGTAAATAGCAATCAGCCCCAGCATTTT - TRBV6-1 - TRBJ1-5
CASRPHRGLGSGNTIYF TGTGCCAGCAGACCTCACAGGGGGCTCGGATCTGGAAACACCATATATTTT - TRBV27 TRBD1 TRBJ1-3
CASSLAAYNEQFF TGTGCCAGCAGCTTAGCCGCTTACAATGAGCAGTTCTTC few TRBV7-8 - TRBJ2-1
CASSVVPISGAETQYF TGTGCCAGCAGCGTAGTTCCAATTAGCGGGGCAGAGACCCAGTACTTC - TRBV9 TRBD2 TRBJ2-5
CASNKYLNYGYTF TGTGCCAGCAATAAGTACCTTAACTATGGCTACACCTTC few TRBV2 - TRBJ1-2
CASRSGGDTEAFF TGTGCCAGCAGATCAGGGGGGGACACTGAAGCTTTCTTT - TRBV27 TRBD1 TRBJ1-1
CASSQAHGVTEAFF TGTGCCAGCAGCCAAGCTCACGGGGTCACTGAAGCTTTCTTT - TRBV7-9 - TRBJ1-1
CASSFDRQTGRGYTF TGTGCCAGCAGCTTCGATAGACAGACAGGGCGGGGCTACACCTTC - TRBV7-2 TRBD1 TRBJ1-2
CASSRPYLNSPLHF TGTGCCAGCAGTCGCCCCTACCTAAATTCACCCCTCCACTTT - TRBV6-5 - TRBJ1-6
CASSVDRAIYGYTF TGTGCCAGCAGCGTAGACAGGGCTATCTATGGCTACACCTTC - TRBV9 - TRBJ1-2
CAWSGDSNQPQHF TGTGCCTGGAGTGGAGACAGCAATCAGCCCCAGCATTTT - TRBV30 - TRBJ1-5
CAISEADNYGYTF TGTGCCATCAGTGAGGCCGATAACTATGGCTACACCTTC few TRBV10-3 - TRBJ1-2
CASSLVGQIYGYTF TGCGCCAGCAGCTTGGTGGGACAAATCTATGGCTACACCTTC - TRBV5-1 - TRBJ1-2
CASSHWGAGNEQFF TGTGCCAGCAGCCACTGGGGGGCGGGGAATGAGCAGTTCTTC - TRBV5-5 - TRBJ2-1
CASSPGAGGDTQYF TGCGCCAGCAGCCCCGGAGCCGGGGGAGATACGCAGTATTTT - TRBV5-1 - TRBJ2-3
CAWSPYTYEQYF TGTGCCTGGAGTCCATATACCTACGAGCAGTACTTC - TRBV30 - TRBJ2-7
CASSRGQAESNQPQHF TGTGCCAGTAGTAGAGGACAGGCGGAGAGCAATCAGCCCCAGCATTTT once TRBV19 TRBD1 TRBJ1-5
CASSLSGLAGSHNEQFF TGCGCCAGCAGCTTAAGCGGACTAGCGGGCTCTCACAATGAGCAGTTCTTC - TRBV5-1 TRBD2 TRBJ2-1
CASSLSRNYGYTF TGTGCCAGCAGCTTGTCCAGGAACTATGGCTACACCTTC - TRBV7-2 - TRBJ1-2
CASGSGGLGDEQYF TGTGCCAGCGGTAGCGGGGGCCTTGGGGACGAGCAGTACTTC few TRBV28 TRBD2 TRBJ2-7
CASSTQSDTEAFF TGTGCCAGCAGCACTCAGAGTGACACTGAAGCTTTCTTT - TRBV9 - TRBJ1-1
CASSEWGGSYNEQFF TGTGCCAGCAGTGAATGGGGAGGGTCCTACAATGAGCAGTTCTTC - TRBV6-1 TRBD2 TRBJ2-1
CASSLNLGLTVEAFF TGTGCCAGCAGCTTAAATTTGGGTTTGACAGTTGAAGCTTTCTTT - TRBV7-8 - TRBJ1-1
CASSQGNLTPRKLFF TGTGCCAGCAGTCAGGGGAACCTCACTCCGAGAAAACTGTTTTTT - TRBV27 - TRBJ1-4
CASSPLAGAGDTQYF TGTGCCAGCAGCCCCCTAGCGGGGGCAGGGGATACGCAGTATTTT - TRBV11-2 TRBD2 TRBJ2-3
CASSGTGARQPQHF TGTGCCAGCAGTGGGACAGGGGCGAGGCAGCCCCAGCATTTT - TRBV28 TRBD1 TRBJ1-5
CASSATDARAVQTQYF TGTGCCAGCAGCGCCACCGACGCCCGGGCCGTCCAGACCCAGTACTTC - TRBV7-9 - TRBJ2-5
CASRKGDSQFF TGTGCCAGCAGGAAAGGGGACAGTCAATTTTTC - TRBV6-1 TRBD1 TRBJ1-2
CASTLGGSGAEAFF TGTGCCAGCACCCTGGGCGGCAGCGGGGCTGAAGCTTTCTTT - TRBV6-1 - TRBJ1-1
CASSYNRGDTEAFF TGTGCCAGCAGCTACAACAGGGGGGACACTGAAGCTTTCTTT - TRBV7-9 TRBD1 TRBJ1-1
CASSEGRNTEAFF TGTGCCAGCAGCGAGGGGCGGAACACTGAAGCTTTCTTT - TRBV7-3 - TRBJ1-1
CASISSGGDSYNEQFF TGTGCCAGCATCTCTAGCGGGGGGGACTCCTACAATGAGCAGTTCTTC - TRBV28 TRBD2 TRBJ2-1
CASSRRGGTGSREQFF TGTGCCAGCAGCCGACGGGGGGGGACAGGGAGTCGTGAGCAGTTCTTC - TRBV7-2 - TRBJ2-1
CASSLQDNTDTQYF TGTGCCAGCAGCCTTCAGGACAACACAGATACGCAGTATTTT - TRBV6-5 - TRBJ2-3
CAISGKGQGVQDTQYF TGTGCCATCAGTGGTAAGGGACAGGGGGTTCAAGATACGCAGTATTTT - TRBV10-3 TRBD1 TRBJ2-3
CASSLAGGQGYNQPQHF TGTGCCAGCAGCTTAGCTGGGGGACAGGGGTACAATCAGCCCCAGCATTTT - TRBV7-8 TRBD1 TRBJ1-5
CAWSRDLQETQYF TGTGCCTGGAGTCGGGACTTACAAGAGACCCAGTACTTC - TRBV30 - TRBJ2-5
CASSSSPYEQYF TGTGCCAGCAGTTCGAGCCCCTACGAGCAGTACTTC - TRBV6-5 - TRBJ2-7
CASSSQGNGGQPQHF TGTGCCAGTAGTTCCCAGGGAAATGGCGGACAGCCCCAGCATTTT - TRBV19 - TRBJ1-5
CASSLEGQGSGYTF TGTGCCAGCAGCTTAGAGGGACAGGGGAGCGGCTACACCTTC - TRBV7-8 TRBD1 TRBJ1-2
CASGTTPTNNEQFF TGTGCCAGCGGGACAACTCCCACTAACAATGAGCAGTTCTTC - TRBV7-6 - TRBJ2-1